The clone carrying this T cell receptor beta chain was counted only a few times. It was with unique molecular identifiers that the TCRbeta library was prepared. TCRdb re-called the PCR reads with MiXCR, one entry per CDR3 protein. Of approximately 510,000 distinct CDR3 sequences listed, around 17% are singletons. The data originate from a study of T-cell reconstitution after alpha-beta-depleted transplantation in children. CDR1 MNHNS and CDR2 SASEGT come from the germline V gene. The ends lost 6 bases at V and 6 bases at J; junction bases unmatched: 7. The CDR3 is 14 amino acids. The gene calls are TRBV6-1 and TRBJ2-1; 8 positions agree with TRBD1. This TCR derives from a human donor who donated a stem cell graft to a child with acute lymphoblastic leukemia. This sample comprised PBMCs from the stem cell graft donor, obtained from the stem cell graft. CDR3: CASSLSRGPNEQFF. The CDR3 DNA reads TGTGCCAGCAGCCTTTCCAGGGGGCCCAATGAGCAGTTCTTC.